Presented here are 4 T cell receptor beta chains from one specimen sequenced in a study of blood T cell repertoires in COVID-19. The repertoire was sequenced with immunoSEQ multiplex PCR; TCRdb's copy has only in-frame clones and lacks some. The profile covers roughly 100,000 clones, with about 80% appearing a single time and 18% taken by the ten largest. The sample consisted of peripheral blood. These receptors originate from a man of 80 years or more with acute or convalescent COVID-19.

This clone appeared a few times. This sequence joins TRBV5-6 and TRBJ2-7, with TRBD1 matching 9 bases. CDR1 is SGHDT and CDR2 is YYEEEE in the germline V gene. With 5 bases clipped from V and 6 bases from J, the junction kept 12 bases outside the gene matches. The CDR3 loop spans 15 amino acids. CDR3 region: CASRQTGTGRSEQYF. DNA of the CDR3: TGTGCCAGCAGACAAACCGGGACAGGGAGATCCGAGCAGTACTTC.

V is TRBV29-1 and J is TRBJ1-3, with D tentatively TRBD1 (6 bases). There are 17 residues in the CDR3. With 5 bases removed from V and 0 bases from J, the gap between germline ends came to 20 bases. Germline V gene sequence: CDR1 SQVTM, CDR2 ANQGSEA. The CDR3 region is CSVSPGGGTSSGNTIYF. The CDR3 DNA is TGCAGCGTTTCCCCCGGGGGGGGCACGAGCTCTGGAAACACCATATATTTT.

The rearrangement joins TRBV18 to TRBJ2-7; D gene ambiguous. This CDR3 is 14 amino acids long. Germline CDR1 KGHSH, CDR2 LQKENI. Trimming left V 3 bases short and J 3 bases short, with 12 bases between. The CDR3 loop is CASSPQTPGYEQYF. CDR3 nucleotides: TGTGCCAGCTCACCCCAGACGCCAGGCTACGAGCAGTACTTC.

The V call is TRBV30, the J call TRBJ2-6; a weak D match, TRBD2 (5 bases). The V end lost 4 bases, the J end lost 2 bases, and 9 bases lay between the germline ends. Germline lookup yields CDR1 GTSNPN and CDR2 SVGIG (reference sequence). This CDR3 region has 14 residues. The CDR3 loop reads CAWKRVPGANVLTF. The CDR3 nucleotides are TGTGCCTGGAAGAGGGTACCTGGGGCCAACGTCCTGACTTTC.